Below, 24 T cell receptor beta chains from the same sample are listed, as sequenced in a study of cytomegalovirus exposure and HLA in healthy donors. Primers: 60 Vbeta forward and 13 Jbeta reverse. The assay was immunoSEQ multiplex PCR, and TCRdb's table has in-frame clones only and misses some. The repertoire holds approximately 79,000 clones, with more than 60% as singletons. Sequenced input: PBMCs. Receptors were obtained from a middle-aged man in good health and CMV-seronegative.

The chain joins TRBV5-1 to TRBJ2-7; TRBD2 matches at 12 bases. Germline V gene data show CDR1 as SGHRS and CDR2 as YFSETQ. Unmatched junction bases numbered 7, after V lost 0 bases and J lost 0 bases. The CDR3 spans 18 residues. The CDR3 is CASSLGWTSGTFSYEQYF. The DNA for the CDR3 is TGCGCCAGCAGCTTGGGGTGGACTAGCGGGACGTTCTCCTACGAGCAGTACTTC.

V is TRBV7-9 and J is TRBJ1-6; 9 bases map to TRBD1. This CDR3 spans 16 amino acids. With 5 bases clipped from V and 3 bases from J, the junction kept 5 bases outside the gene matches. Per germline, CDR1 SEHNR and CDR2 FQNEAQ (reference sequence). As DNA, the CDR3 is TGTGCCAGCAGCGAGAGGACAGGGGACTATAATTCACCCCTCCACTTT. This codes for CASSERTGDYNSPLHF. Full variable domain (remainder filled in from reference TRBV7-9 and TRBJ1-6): DTGVSQNPRHKITKRGQNVTFRCDPISEHNRLYWYRQTLGQGPEFLTYFQNEAQLEKSRLLSDRFSAERPKGSFSTLEIQRTEQGDSAMYLCASSERTGDYNSPLHFGNGTRLTVT.

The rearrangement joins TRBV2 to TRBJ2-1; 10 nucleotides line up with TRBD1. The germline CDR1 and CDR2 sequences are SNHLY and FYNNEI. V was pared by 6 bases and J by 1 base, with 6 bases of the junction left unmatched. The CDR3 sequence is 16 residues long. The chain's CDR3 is CASSSTGGRSYNEQFF. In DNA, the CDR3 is TGTGCCAGCAGCTCGACAGGGGGCCGATCCTACAATGAGCAGTTCTTC.

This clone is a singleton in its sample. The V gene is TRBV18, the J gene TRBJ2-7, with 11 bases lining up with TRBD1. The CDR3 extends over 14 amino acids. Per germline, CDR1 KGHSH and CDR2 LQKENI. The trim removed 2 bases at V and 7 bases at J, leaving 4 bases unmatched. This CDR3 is CASSPGQGAWEQYF. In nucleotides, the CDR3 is TGTGCCAGCTCACCAGGACAGGGGGCTTGGGAGCAGTACTTC. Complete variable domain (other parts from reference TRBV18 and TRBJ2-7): NAGVMQNPRHLVRRRGQEARLRCSPMKGHSHVYWYRQLPEEGLKFMVYLQKENIIDESGMPKERFSAEFPKEGPSILRIQQVVRGDSAAYFCASSPGQGAWEQYFGPGTRLTVT.

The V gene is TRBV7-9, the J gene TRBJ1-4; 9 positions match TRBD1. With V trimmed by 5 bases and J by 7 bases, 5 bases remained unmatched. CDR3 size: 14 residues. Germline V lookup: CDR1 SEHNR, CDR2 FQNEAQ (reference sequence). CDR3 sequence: CASSLTGGGEKLFF. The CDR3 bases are TGTGCCAGCAGCCTGACAGGGGGTGGTGAAAAACTGTTTTTT.

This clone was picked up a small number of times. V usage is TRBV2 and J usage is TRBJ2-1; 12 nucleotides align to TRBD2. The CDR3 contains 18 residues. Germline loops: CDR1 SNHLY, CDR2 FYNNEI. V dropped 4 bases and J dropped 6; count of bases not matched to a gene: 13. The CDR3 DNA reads TGTGCCAGCAGTGCCCCTAGCGGGAGGGCTTCTGGGGCCAATGAGCAGTTCTTC. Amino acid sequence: CASSAPSGRASGANEQFF.

CDR3 sequence: CASSGDRETQYF. In DNA form, the CDR3 reads TGTGCCAGCAGTGGGGACAGGGAGACCCAGTACTTC. This chain links TRBV2 with TRBJ2-5, with TRBD1 matching over 8 bases. The germline CDR1 and CDR2 sequences are SNHLY and FYNNEI. The CDR3 spans 12 residues. J gave up 5 bases and V 4 bases, and 0 bases lay outside the gene matches.

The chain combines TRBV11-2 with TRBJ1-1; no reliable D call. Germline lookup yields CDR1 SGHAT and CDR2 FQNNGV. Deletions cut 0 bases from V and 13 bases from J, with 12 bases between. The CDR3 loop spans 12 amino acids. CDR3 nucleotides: TGTGCCAGCAGCTTAGAACCGACAAAATGTTTCTTT. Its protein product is CASSLEPTKCFF.

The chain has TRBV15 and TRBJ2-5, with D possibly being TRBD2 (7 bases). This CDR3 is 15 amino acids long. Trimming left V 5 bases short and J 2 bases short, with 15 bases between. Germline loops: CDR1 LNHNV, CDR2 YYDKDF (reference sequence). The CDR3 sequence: CATSGGGPGQETQYF. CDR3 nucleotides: TGTGCCACCAGCGGCGGGGGCCCCGGGCAAGAGACCCAGTACTTC.

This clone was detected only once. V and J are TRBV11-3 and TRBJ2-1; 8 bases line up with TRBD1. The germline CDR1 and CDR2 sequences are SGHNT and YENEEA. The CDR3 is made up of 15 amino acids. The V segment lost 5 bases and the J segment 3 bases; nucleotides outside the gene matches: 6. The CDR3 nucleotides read TGTGCCAGCAGCGAGGGACAGGAGAGCTACAATGAGCAGTTCTTC. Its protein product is CASSEGQESYNEQFF.

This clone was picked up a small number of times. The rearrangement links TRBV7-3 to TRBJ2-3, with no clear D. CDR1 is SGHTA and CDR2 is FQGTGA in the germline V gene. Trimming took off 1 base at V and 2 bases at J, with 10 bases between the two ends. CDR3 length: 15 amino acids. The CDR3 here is CASSLSLGNTDTQYF. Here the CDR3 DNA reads TGTGCCAGCAGCTTAAGCCTAGGTAACACAGATACGCAGTATTTT.

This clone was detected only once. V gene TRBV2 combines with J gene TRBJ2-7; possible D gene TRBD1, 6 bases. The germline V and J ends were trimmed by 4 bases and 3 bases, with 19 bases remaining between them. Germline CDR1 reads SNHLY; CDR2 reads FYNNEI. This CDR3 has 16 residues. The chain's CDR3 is CASSGESTGQLYEQYF. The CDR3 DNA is TGTGCCAGCAGTGGAGAGTCGACAGGACAACTCTACGAGCAGTACTTC.

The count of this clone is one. The CDR3 protein is CASSPLRRTGISSGANVLTF. The DNA of the CDR3 is TGTGCCAGTAGTCCACTACGGAGGACAGGAATAAGCTCTGGGGCCAACGTCCTGACTTTC. V is TRBV19 and J is TRBJ2-6; TRBD1 matches at 7 bases. The CDR3 sequence is 20 residues long. V gave up 5 bases and J gave up 0 bases; unmatched junction bases: 16. Germline CDR1 is LNHDA and CDR2 is SQIVND (reference sequence).

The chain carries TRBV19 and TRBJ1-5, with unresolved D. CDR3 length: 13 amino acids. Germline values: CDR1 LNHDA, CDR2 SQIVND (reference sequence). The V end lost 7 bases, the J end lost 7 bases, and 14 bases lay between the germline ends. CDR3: CASKLQAAQPQHF. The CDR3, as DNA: TGTGCCAGTAAGCTCCAAGCGGCCCAGCCCCAGCATTTT.

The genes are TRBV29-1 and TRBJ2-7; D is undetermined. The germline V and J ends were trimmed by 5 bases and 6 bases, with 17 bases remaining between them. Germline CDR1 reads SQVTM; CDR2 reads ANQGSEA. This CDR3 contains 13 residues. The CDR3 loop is CSVRVFDGGEQYF. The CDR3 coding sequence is TGCAGCGTTCGGGTTTTCGATGGTGGCGAGCAGTACTTC.

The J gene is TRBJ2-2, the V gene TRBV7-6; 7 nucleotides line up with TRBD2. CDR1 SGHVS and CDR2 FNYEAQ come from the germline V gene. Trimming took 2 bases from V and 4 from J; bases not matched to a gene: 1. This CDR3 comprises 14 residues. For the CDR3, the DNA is TGTGCCAGCAGCTTAAGGGAGGGCACCGGGGAGCTGTTTTTT. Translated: CASSLREGTGELFF. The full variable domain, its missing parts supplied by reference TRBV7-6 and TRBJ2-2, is GAGVSQSPRYKVTKRGQDVALRCDPISGHVSLYWYRQALGQGPEFLTYFNYEAQQDKSGLPNDRFSAERPEGSISTLTIQRTEQRDSAMYRCASSLREGTGELFFGEGSRLTVL.

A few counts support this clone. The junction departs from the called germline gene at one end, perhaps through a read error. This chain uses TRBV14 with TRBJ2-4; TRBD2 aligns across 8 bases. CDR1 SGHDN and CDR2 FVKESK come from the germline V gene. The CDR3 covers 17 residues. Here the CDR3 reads CASSQGVAGLAKNSQYF. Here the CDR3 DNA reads TGTGCCAGCAGCCAAGGAGTAGCGGGGCTAGCCAAAAACAGTCAGTACTTC.

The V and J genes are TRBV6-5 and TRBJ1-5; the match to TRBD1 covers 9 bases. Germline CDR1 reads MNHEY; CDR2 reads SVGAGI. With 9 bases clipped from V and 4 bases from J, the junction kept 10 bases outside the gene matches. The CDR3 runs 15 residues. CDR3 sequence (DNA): TGTGCCAGTGGACGCACGACAGGGGGTAATCAGCCCCAGCATTTT. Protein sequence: CASGRTTGGNQPQHF.

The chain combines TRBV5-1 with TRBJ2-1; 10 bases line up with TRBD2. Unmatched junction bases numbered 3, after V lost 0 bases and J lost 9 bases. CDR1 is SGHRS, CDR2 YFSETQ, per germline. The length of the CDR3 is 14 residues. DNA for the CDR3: TGCGCCAGCAGCTTGGAGGTAGCGGGAGGTGAGCAGTTCTTC. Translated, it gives CASSLEVAGGEQFF.

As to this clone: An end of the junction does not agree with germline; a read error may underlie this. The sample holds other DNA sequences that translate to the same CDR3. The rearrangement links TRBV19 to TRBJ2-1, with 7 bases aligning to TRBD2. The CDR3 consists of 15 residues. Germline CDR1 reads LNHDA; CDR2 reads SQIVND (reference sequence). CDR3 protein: CASSIDRGDYNEQFF. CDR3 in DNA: TGTGCCAGTAGTATAGATCGGGGGGATTACAATGAGCAATTCTTC.

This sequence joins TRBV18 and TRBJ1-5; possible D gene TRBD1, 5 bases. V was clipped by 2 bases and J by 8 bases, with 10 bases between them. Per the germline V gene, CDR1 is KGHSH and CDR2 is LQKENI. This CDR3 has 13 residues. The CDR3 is CASSPRQNEPQHF. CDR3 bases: TGTGCCAGCTCACCAAGACAGAACGAGCCCCAGCATTTT. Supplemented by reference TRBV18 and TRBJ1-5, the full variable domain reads NAGVMQNPRHLVRRRGQEARLRCSPMKGHSHVYWYRQLPEEGLKFMVYLQKENIIDESGMPKERFSAEFPKEGPSILRIQQVVRGDSAAYFCASSPRQNEPQHFGDGTRLSIL.

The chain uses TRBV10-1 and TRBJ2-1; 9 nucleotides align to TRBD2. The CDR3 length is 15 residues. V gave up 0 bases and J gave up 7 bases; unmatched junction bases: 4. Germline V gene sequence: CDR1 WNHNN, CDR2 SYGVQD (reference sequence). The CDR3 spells CASSESVAGVNEQFF. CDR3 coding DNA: TGCGCCAGCAGTGAGTCGGTAGCGGGAGTTAATGAGCAGTTCTTC.

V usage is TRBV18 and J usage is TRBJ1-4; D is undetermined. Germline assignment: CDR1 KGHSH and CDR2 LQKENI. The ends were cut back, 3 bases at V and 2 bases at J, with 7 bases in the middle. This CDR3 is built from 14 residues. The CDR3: CASSPGRTNEKLFF. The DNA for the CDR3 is TGTGCCAGCTCACCGGGGAGGACTAATGAAAAACTGTTTTTT.

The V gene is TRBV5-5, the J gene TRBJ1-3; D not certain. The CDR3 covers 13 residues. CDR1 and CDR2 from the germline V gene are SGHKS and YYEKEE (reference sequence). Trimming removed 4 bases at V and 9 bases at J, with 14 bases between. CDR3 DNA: TGTGCCAGCAGCCCCGGACTCTACGGCACCATATATTTT. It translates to CASSPGLYGTIYF.